These 11 T cell receptor beta chains came from one sample sequenced in a study of blood T cell repertoires in COVID-19. Sequenced by immunoSEQ multiplex PCR; TCRdb stores in-frame clones only, minus some. Counted here are some 340,000 clones, around 82% occurring once; the ten biggest clones make up 2.5% to 3.5%. The source material was peripheral blood. These receptors were taken from a man younger than 45 with active or convalescent COVID-19.

The V and J genes are TRBV5-1 and TRBJ1-6, with D tentatively TRBD1 (6 bases). The CDR3 spans 15 residues. The V end was cut by 0 bases, the J end by 4 bases, with 8 bases between. Germline CDR1 reads SGHRS; CDR2 reads YFSETQ. CDR3 residues: CASSLGTEYNSPLHF. Written as DNA, the CDR3 is TGCGCCAGCAGCTTGGGGACAGAGTATAATTCACCCCTCCACTTT.

J is TRBJ1-5 and V is TRBV9, with D uncertain. CDR1 and CDR2 from the germline V gene are SGDLS and YYNGEE. V lost 0 bases and J lost 4, with 8 bases in between. The CDR3 is 14 amino acids. CDR3 coding DNA: TGTGCCAGCAGCGTAGGGGAGCGTAATCAGCCCCAGCATTTT. This codes for CASSVGERNQPQHF.

The V and J genes are TRBV19 and TRBJ2-1, with a possible D match to TRBD1 (7 bases). This CDR3 spans 14 amino acids. Germline V CDR1 and CDR2: LNHDA, SQIVND (reference sequence). With 7 bases removed from V and 7 bases from J, the gap between germline ends came to 17 bases. As DNA, the CDR3 is TGTGCCAGTACAAACGACAGGGCGGGGAATGAGCAGTTCTTC. Its protein product is CASTNDRAGNEQFF.

J is TRBJ2-7 and V is TRBV6-5; D is perhaps TRBD2 (6 bases). CDR1 is MNHEY, CDR2 SVGAGI, per germline. V was pared by 10 bases and J by 2 bases, with 15 bases between. The CDR3 runs to 13 residues. Written as DNA, the CDR3 is TGTGCCACCGAGGGGACTTTAACCTACGAGCAGTACTTC. It encodes CATEGTLTYEQYF.

The chain recombines TRBV10-3 with TRBJ1-2; 8 positions match TRBD1. With V trimmed by 4 bases and J by 3 bases, 4 bases remained unmatched. The CDR3 loop spans 14 amino acids. The germline CDR1 and CDR2 sequences are ENHRY and SYGVKD. In nucleotides, the CDR3 is TGTGCCATCAGTGGGACAGGGAGGGACTATGGCTACACCTTC. This gives the protein CAISGTGRDYGYTF.

This chain links TRBV6-5 with TRBJ2-2; D is possibly TRBD2 (7 bases). The CDR3 covers 15 residues. Deletions cut 6 bases from V and 3 bases from J, with 14 bases between. The germline V gene has CDR1 MNHEY and CDR2 SVGAGI. The CDR3 DNA follows: TGTGCCAGCAGCCTACAGGGAGGGCACACCGGGGAGCTGTTTTTT. Encoded protein: CASSLQGGHTGELFF.

The chain couples TRBV30 to TRBJ2-1; D unclear. The V end was cut by 1 base, the J end by 5 bases, with 6 bases between. The CDR3 totals 12 residues. The V gene's germline CDR1 is GTSNPN and CDR2 SVGIG (reference sequence). This CDR3 reads CAWSEQHNEQFF. The CDR3 DNA is TGTGCCTGGAGTGAACAGCACAATGAGCAGTTCTTC.

V gene TRBV30 combines with J gene TRBJ2-1, with D hard to call. In germline, CDR1 is GTSNPN, CDR2 SVGIG (reference sequence). The germline V and J ends were trimmed by 2 bases and 13 bases, with 12 bases remaining between them. CDR3 length: 11 amino acids. This CDR3 is CAWSLGSFQFF. The CDR3 DNA follows: TGTGCCTGGAGTCTAGGATCCTTCCAGTTCTTC.

The chain joins TRBV30 to TRBJ2-7, with 7 bases matching TRBD2. J was trimmed by 2 bases and V by 0 bases; bases with no gene match: 7. The germline CDR1 and CDR2 sequences are GTSNPN and SVGIG (reference sequence). The CDR3 runs to 15 residues. The CDR3 DNA follows: TGTGCCTGGAGTGTAGAGGTTGGGGGGGCCTACGAGCAGTACTTC. Translation gives CAWSVEVGGAYEQYF.

V and J are TRBV5-1 and TRBJ1-2; 11 positions agree with TRBD1. CDR3 size: 16 residues. V lost 0 bases and J lost 5; bases outside the gene matches: 6. The V gene's germline CDR1 is SGHRS and CDR2 YFSETQ. The CDR3 sequence: CASSLEGQGAWYGYTF. CDR3 in DNA: TGCGCCAGCAGCTTGGAAGGACAGGGGGCTTGGTATGGCTACACCTTC.

The CDR3 DNA sequence: TGTGCCACCTCCGGGACAGGGGGCTACGAGCAGTACTTC. Amino acid sequence: CATSGTGGYEQYF. V is TRBV28 and J is TRBJ2-7; 11 nucleotides agree with TRBD1. Looked up from germline, CDR1 is MDHEN and CDR2 is SYDVKM. V was clipped by 10 bases and J by 3 bases; unmatched bases: 5. The CDR3 has 13 residues.